This T cell receptor beta chain was recovered during a study of cytomegalovirus exposure and HLA in healthy donors. Comment on this clone: Other DNA sequences of this sample code for an identical CDR3.

Trimming took 8 bases from V and 3 from J, leaving 9 bases between them. The CDR3 is 11 amino acids. The germline V gene has CDR1 SGHRS and CDR2 YFSETQ. It was with 60 Vbeta and 13 Jbeta primers that the PCR ran. Profiling relied on immunoSEQ multiplex PCR, and the TCRdb table lists in-frame clones only, not all of them. The profile covers around 200,000 clones, with 65% to 85% appearing a single time and 1.6% taken by the ten largest. The rearrangement uses TRBV5-1 and TRBJ2-7; a weak D match, TRBD1 (5 bases). The TCR sequence derives from a woman aged 18-29 years in good health and CMV-seronegative. Source material: PBMCs. CDR3 sequence: CASSTGYEQYF. In nucleotides, the CDR3 is TGCGCCAGTAGTACAGGCTACGAGCAGTACTTC. The complete variable domain, with remaining parts taken from reference TRBV5-1 and TRBJ2-7, reads KAGVTQTPRYLIKTRGQQVTLSCSPISGHRSVSWYQQTPGQGLQFLFEYFSETQRNKGNFPGRFSGRQFSNSRSEMNVSTLELGDSALYLCASSTGYEQYFGPGTRLTVT.